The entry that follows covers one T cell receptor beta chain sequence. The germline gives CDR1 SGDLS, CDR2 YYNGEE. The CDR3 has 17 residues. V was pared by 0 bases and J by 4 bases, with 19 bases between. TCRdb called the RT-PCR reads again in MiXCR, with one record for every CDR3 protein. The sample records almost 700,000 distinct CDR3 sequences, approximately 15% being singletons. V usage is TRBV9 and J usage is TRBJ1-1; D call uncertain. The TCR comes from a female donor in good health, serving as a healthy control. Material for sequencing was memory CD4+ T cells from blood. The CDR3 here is CASSVVPLDARGTEAFF. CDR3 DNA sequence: TGTGCCAGCAGCGTAGTCCCGCTGGACGCCCGGGGCACTGAAGCTTTCTTT. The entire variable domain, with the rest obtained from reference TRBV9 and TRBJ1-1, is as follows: DSGVTQTPKHLITATGQRVTLRCSPRSGDLSVYWYQQSLDQGLQFLIQYYNGEERAKGNILERFSAQQFPDLHSELNLSSLELGDSALYFCASSVVPLDARGTEAFFGQGTRLTVV.